What follows are 17 T cell receptor beta chains derived from one specimen sequenced in a study of blood T cell repertoires in COVID-19. The data were produced by immunoSEQ multiplex PCR, yet TCRdb's version contains in-frame clones alone and is incomplete. The data show fewer than 250,000 clones, with approximately 85% seen just once and less than 4.5% held by the top ten. The sample consisted of peripheral blood. These receptors were collected from a man over 45 with acute or convalescent COVID-19.

This clone was detected only a few times. The CDR3 protein is CASSPGLPNTGELFF. The CDR3 DNA sequence: TGTGCCAGCAGCCCAGGGCTCCCGAACACCGGGGAGCTGTTTTTT. J is TRBJ2-2 and V is TRBV27; D is perhaps TRBD1 (5 bases). This CDR3 has 15 residues. Germline CDR1 is MNHEY and CDR2 is SMNVEV (reference sequence). The germline V and J ends were trimmed by 6 bases and 0 bases, with 11 bases remaining between them.

CDR3 sequence reads: CATSRVGGNQPQHF. The CDR3 bases are TGTGCCACCAGCAGAGTCGGGGGAAATCAGCCCCAGCATTTT. The V gene is TRBV15, the J gene TRBJ1-5; perhaps TRBD1 as D (5 bases). The CDR3 has 14 amino acids. Germline V gene data show CDR1 as LNHNV and CDR2 as YYDKDF (reference sequence). Trimming removed 1 base from V and 4 bases from J, with 8 bases in between.

This sequence joins TRBV3-1 (or the pseudogene TRBV3-2) and TRBJ2-3; no reliable D call. The CDR3 consists of 15 residues. CDR1 is LGHDT and CDR2 is YNNKEL in the germline V gene (reference sequence). V was pared by 4 bases and J by 0 bases, with 11 bases between. The CDR3 here is CASSPLVASTDTQYF. As DNA, the CDR3 is TGTGCCAGCAGCCCGTTGGTGGCTAGCACAGATACGCAGTATTTT.

V usage is TRBV21-1 and J usage is TRBJ1-2; TRBD1 is the table's D call, not checked against the DNA. TRBV21-1 has pseudogene status. The length of the CDR3 is 14 residues. CDR3 in DNA: TGTGCCAGCAGCAACCTACAGGTCCTCTATGGCTACACCTTC. Translation gives CASSNLQVLYGYTF.

This chain uses TRBV28 with TRBJ2-7; D might be TRBD2 (6 bases). This CDR3 is built from 16 residues. Per germline, CDR1 MDHEN and CDR2 SYDVKM. V lost 5 bases and J lost 6, with 23 bases in between. The CDR3 protein is CASSLGGTHRKGEQYF. DNA for the CDR3: TGTGCCAGCAGTCTCGGTGGGACTCATCGGAAGGGCGAGCAGTACTTC. The full variable domain, its missing parts supplied by reference TRBV28 and TRBJ2-7, is DVKVTQSSRYLVKRTGEKVFLECVQDMDHENMFWYRQDPGLGLRLIYFSYDVKMKEKGDIPEGYSVSREKKERFSLILESASTNQTSMYLCASSLGGTHRKGEQYFGPGTRLTVT.

The V gene is TRBV28, the J gene TRBJ2-1, with 9 positions matching TRBD2. CDR1 and CDR2 from the germline V gene are MDHEN and SYDVKM. Losses at the gene ends were 5 bases for V and 7 bases for J; bases not matched to a gene: 21. There are 19 residues in the CDR3. The CDR3 protein is CASSLSAGGREGPPNEQFF. CDR3 nucleotides: TGTGCCAGCAGTCTTTCGGCAGGGGGGCGGGAGGGCCCTCCGAATGAGCAGTTCTTC.

The V gene is TRBV10-1, the J gene TRBJ2-7; 10 nucleotides line up with TRBD2. CDR3 length: 13 residues. V shed 6 bases, J shed 5 bases, and the junction held 4 bases outside the gene matches. CDR1 WNHNN and CDR2 SYGVQD come from the germline V gene (reference sequence). The CDR3 region has the DNA TGCGCCAGCAGCAGCGGGAGGGCAAACGAGCAGTACTTC. Its protein product is CASSSGRANEQYF.

In this sample, this clone turned up a few times. The chain has TRBV5-6 and TRBJ1-5; D gene uncertain. Trimming pared 0 bases from V and 6 bases from J, leaving 10 bases between. Germline loops: CDR1 SGHDT, CDR2 YYEEEE. This CDR3 has 14 amino acids. The CDR3 bases are TGTGCCAGCAGCTTGGCCTTCGGAGGTCAGCCCCAGCATTTT. Encoded protein: CASSLAFGGQPQHF.

The rearrangement links TRBV5-1 to TRBJ1-3; D possibly corresponds to TRBD1 (5 bases). The V end was cut by 4 bases, the J end by 0 bases, with 8 bases between. Per the germline V gene, CDR1 is SGHRS and CDR2 is YFSETQ. CDR3 size: 14 residues. The CDR3 DNA reads as TGCGCCAGCAGCCCCGACAGCTCTGGAAACACCATATATTTT. The encoded protein is CASSPDSSGNTIYF.

This clone was seen only a few times. J is TRBJ1-2 and V is TRBV29-1, with 8 bases matching TRBD1. The germline CDR1 and CDR2 sequences are SQVTM and ANQGSEA. This CDR3 spans 14 amino acids. Unmatched junction bases numbered 8, after V lost 0 bases and J lost 8 bases. The CDR3 loop is CSVEDSTGGDGYTF. CDR3 bases: TGCAGCGTTGAAGACTCAACAGGGGGAGACGGCTACACCTTC.

This chain links TRBV27 with TRBJ2-7; 7 positions agree with TRBD1. Germline-derived CDR1 and CDR2 are MNHEY and SMNVEV (reference sequence). Trimming took 4 bases from V and 1 from J; bases not matched to a gene: 7. This CDR3 spans 15 amino acids. CDR3 amino acids: CASSSLPRGSYEQYF. The CDR3 nucleotides are TGTGCCAGCAGTTCTCTCCCCAGGGGGTCCTACGAGCAGTACTTC.

This clone appeared a single time. The chain couples TRBV6-5 to TRBJ2-5; 8 bases are shared with TRBD1. With V trimmed by 7 bases and J by 1 base, 5 bases remained unmatched. This CDR3 contains 14 residues. Germline CDR1 and CDR2: MNHEY and SVGAGI. The chain's CDR3 is CASMRGQAQETQYF. DNA for the CDR3: TGTGCCAGCATGAGGGGACAGGCCCAAGAGACCCAGTACTTC.

J is TRBJ1-5 and V is TRBV27, with D perhaps TRBD1 (6 bases). This CDR3 has 14 amino acids. The germline gives CDR1 MNHEY, CDR2 SMNVEV (reference sequence). Trimming left V 2 bases short and J 5 bases short, with 10 bases between. CDR3: CASSLVGGHQPQHF. The DNA of the CDR3 is TGTGCCAGCAGTTTAGTGGGGGGGCATCAGCCCCAGCATTTT.

The chain couples TRBV30 to TRBJ1-3, with D maybe TRBD1 (5 bases). The CDR3 has 11 amino acids. The germline V gene encodes CDR1 GTSNPN and CDR2 SVGIG (reference sequence). CDR3 DNA sequence: TGTGCGGGGGGCTCTGGAAACACCATATATTTT. It is translated as CAGGSGNTIYF.

This chain connects TRBV5-8 to TRBJ1-2; D gene uncertain. V shed 4 bases and J shed 8 bases, with 15 bases lying between them. The V gene's germline CDR1 is SGHTS and CDR2 YDEGEE. The CDR3 sequence is 13 residues long. The CDR3 DNA reads TGTGCCAGCAGCCGAACCGAAGACTCCGGCTACACCTTC. Protein: CASSRTEDSGYTF. Variable domain in full (rest from reference TRBV5-8 and TRBJ1-2): EAGVTQSPTHLIKTRGQQATLRCSPISGHTSVYWYQQALGLGLQFLLWYDEGEERNRGNFPPRFSGRQFPNYSSELNVNALELEDSALYLCASSRTEDSGYTFGSGTRLTVV.

V gene TRBV11-3 combines with J gene TRBJ2-1; TRBD2 aligns across 9 bases. This CDR3 comprises 16 residues. The V segment lost 5 bases and the J segment 4 bases; nucleotides outside the gene matches: 9. Germline values: CDR1 SGHNT, CDR2 YENEEA. The CDR3 region has the DNA TGTGCCAGCAGCCTAGGCTTCGCGGGAGGGTACAATGAGCAGTTCTTC. Protein sequence: CASSLGFAGGYNEQFF.

The chain has TRBV5-6 and TRBJ1-1; unclear D gene. The V gene's germline CDR1 is SGHDT and CDR2 YYEEEE. V shed 6 bases and J shed 7 bases, with 19 bases lying between them. This CDR3 is built from 14 residues. The CDR3 DNA reads as TGTGCCAGCAACCTTGAGAGAGGGTTTAATGAAGCTTTCTTT. This translates into CASNLERGFNEAFF.